Presented here are 24 T cell receptor beta chains from one specimen sequenced in a study of regulatory T cells in long-lasting Graves disease. Time point in this sample: newly diagnosed GD, antithyroid drugs for less than 3 months. Construction of the TCR library relied on RNA isolated from PBMCs. Construction of the TCR beta libraries employed iRepertoire HTBI primers in conjunction with Arm-PCR of CDR3 regions. Using its own MiXCR run on the multiplex PCR reads, TCRdb lists one record per CDR3 protein. The table has roughly 420,000 distinct CDR3 sequences, 12% to 15% seen once. The data also belong to a second study, concerning T cells in Graves' hyperthyroidism and ophthalmopathy.

Sequenced material: peripheral blood mononuclear cells (PBMCs), taken at new diagnosis, from a patient treated with antithyroid drugs. All receptors derive from a woman in her forties or fifties with Graves disease.

CDR3 coding DNA: TGTGCCAGCAGTTACTCGGGTGCAGGGTATTCGGCCGGGGAGCTGTTTTTT. It encodes CASSYSGAGYSAGELFF. The gene calls are TRBV6-2 or TRBV6-3 and TRBJ2-2; TRBD1 is a possible D gene (5 bases). The CDR3 spans 17 residues. The germline V gene encodes CDR1 MNHEY and CDR2 SVGEGT. Trimming removed 0 bases from V and 6 bases from J, with 17 bases in between.

V usage is TRBV30 and J usage is TRBJ1-6; 10 nucleotides line up with TRBD1. The germline V gene has CDR1 GTSNPN and CDR2 SVGIG (reference sequence). This CDR3 comprises 15 residues. The junction had 5 bases not matched to a gene; V was cut back by 1 base and J by 8 bases. The CDR3 bases are TGTGCCTGGAGTGAGGGACAGGGGTGGGATTCACCCCTCCACTTT. The encoded protein is CAWSEGQGWDSPLHF.

This clonotype has a handful of counts. The V gene is TRBV19, the J gene TRBJ1-1; D possibly corresponds to TRBD1 (6 bases). The CDR3 has 12 amino acids. The V and J ends lost 10 bases and 1 base respectively, with 10 bases between them. Per germline, CDR1 LNHDA and CDR2 SQIVND (reference sequence). In DNA, the CDR3 is TGTGCCACCGGGGACAAGAACACTGAAGCTTTCTTT. Translating gives CATGDKNTEAFF.

The chain carries TRBV27 and TRBJ2-7; unclear D gene. This CDR3 spans 15 amino acids. CDR1 is MNHEY, CDR2 SMNVEV, per germline (reference sequence). V was pared by 1 base and J by 6 bases, with 16 bases between. The CDR3 DNA reads as TGTGCCAGCAGTTTATTGGGGATCCCCGCAGCCGAGCAGTACTTC. Translated, it gives CASSLLGIPAAEQYF.

In this sample, this clonotype turned up a few times. This rearrangement joins TRBV3-1 to TRBJ1-4; no definite D call. The germline gives CDR1 LGHDT, CDR2 YNNKEL (reference sequence). With 1 base removed from V and 4 bases from J, the gap between germline ends came to 10 bases. This CDR3 contains 15 residues. The CDR3 loop reads CASSQGAQLNEKLFF. The CDR3 DNA reads as TGTGCCAGCAGCCAAGGCGCACAGCTTAATGAAAAACTGTTTTTT.

The rearrangement joins TRBV5-4 to TRBJ1-1; 7 bases are a match to TRBD1. V lost 7 bases and J lost 1; bases outside the gene matches: 7. CDR3 length equals 14 residues. Germline-derived CDR1 and CDR2 are SGHNT and YYREEE (reference sequence). The CDR3 sequence is CASGKGAKNTEAFF. CDR3 bases: TGTGCCAGCGGAAAGGGGGCAAAGAACACTGAAGCTTTCTTT. The whole variable domain, remainder taken from reference TRBV5-4 and TRBJ1-1, is ETGVTQSPTHLIKTRGQQVTLRCSSQSGHNTVSWYQQALGQGPQFIFQYYREEENGRGNFPPRFSGLQFPNYSSELNVNALELDDSALYLCASGKGAKNTEAFFGQGTRLTVV.

This clonotype has ten or more counts. The chain joins TRBV3-1 to TRBJ1-3; D remains ambiguous. Germline V gene sequence: CDR1 LGHDT, CDR2 YNNKEL (reference sequence). Trimming removed 0 bases at V and 0 bases at J, with 3 bases between. The CDR3 runs to 14 residues. The CDR3 sequence is CASSQDLSGNTIYF. CDR3 nucleotides: TGTGCCAGCAGCCAAGACCTCTCTGGAAACACCATATATTTT.

This clonotype was seen ten or more times. The rearrangement uses TRBV28 and TRBJ2-7, with D maybe TRBD2 (6 bases). The CDR3 has 13 residues. The germline CDR1 and CDR2 sequences are MDHEN and SYDVKM. Trimming left V 8 bases short and J 0 bases short, with 11 bases between. DNA of the CDR3: TGTGCCAGCGCAATGGACTACTCCTACGAGCAGTACTTC. Translation: CASAMDYSYEQYF.

This chain uses TRBV9 with TRBJ2-7; 9 bases are shared with TRBD2. V lost 5 bases to trimming and J lost 5 bases; unmatched junction nucleotides: 17. The CDR3 has 17 amino acids. Germline V gene lookup returns CDR1 SGDLS and CDR2 YYNGEE. The CDR3: CASSPGGGRGGFDEQYF. The CDR3 DNA follows: TGTGCCAGCAGTCCGGGCGGCGGGAGGGGAGGGTTTGACGAGCAGTACTTC.

The chain recombines TRBV7-9 with TRBJ2-6; D is perhaps TRBD1 (5 bases). Germline CDR1 SEHNR, CDR2 FQNEAQ (reference sequence). V dropped 5 bases and J dropped 2 bases, with 13 bases sitting between them. The CDR3 length is 16 residues. The CDR3 reads CASSPQAGPGANVLTF. In DNA form, the CDR3 reads TGTGCCAGCAGCCCACAGGCAGGGCCTGGGGCCAACGTCCTGACTTTC.

This chain uses TRBV3-1 with TRBJ1-4; D is unresolved. Trimming cost V 1 base and J 8 bases, with 5 bases left between them. Germline V gives CDR1 LGHDT, CDR2 YNNKEL (reference sequence). The CDR3 covers 12 residues. For the CDR3, the DNA is TGTGCCAGCAGCCAAGCTTACGAAAAACTGTTTTTT. It specifies CASSQAYEKLFF.

The rearrangement uses TRBV11-2 and TRBJ2-7, with 7 bases fitting TRBD1. The germline V gene has CDR1 SGHAT and CDR2 FQNNGV. J was trimmed by 3 bases and V by 5 bases; bases with no gene match: 10. The CDR3 extends over 15 amino acids. CDR3 residues: CASSPTGFKRYEQYF. The CDR3 DNA sequence: TGTGCCAGCAGCCCGACAGGGTTTAAGCGCTACGAGCAGTACTTC. Based on the CDR3 plus reference TRBV11-2 and TRBJ2-7, the full variable domain is EAGVAQSPRYKIIEKRQSVAFWCNPISGHATLYWYQQILGQGPKLLIQFQNNGVVDDSQLPKDRFSAERLKGVDSTLKIQPAKLEDSAVYLCASSPTGFKRYEQYFGPGTRLTVT.

The V call is TRBV6-2 or TRBV6-3, the J call TRBJ1-5; no firm D call. Trimming removed 6 bases at V and 6 bases at J, with 12 bases between. This CDR3 has 13 amino acids. Germline lookup yields CDR1 MNHEY and CDR2 SVGEGT. In nucleotides, the CDR3 is TGTGCCAGCAGCCGTCCCGAAGGTCAGCCCCAGCATTTT. Translating it yields CASSRPEGQPQHF.

The chain couples TRBV5-1 to TRBJ1-3, with 9 positions matching TRBD1. Per germline, CDR1 SGHRS and CDR2 YFSETQ. This CDR3 has 15 residues. The ends lost 4 bases at V and 5 bases at J; junction bases unmatched: 7. CDR3 protein: CASSLAGTGRNTIYF. The CDR3 DNA is TGCGCCAGCAGCCTGGCTGGGACAGGGAGAAACACCATATATTTT.

J is TRBJ2-3 and V is TRBV5-8; D gene unclear. The germline CDR1 and CDR2 sequences are SGHTS and YDEGEE. The CDR3 runs 14 residues. V was clipped by 4 bases and J by 4 bases, with 13 bases between them. The CDR3, as DNA: TGTGCCAGCAGCCCTAATGCGGCCTCAGATACGCAGTATTTT. Its translation: CASSPNAASDTQYF.

This clonotype was counted many times. The J gene is TRBJ2-2, the V gene TRBV10-3, with 12 bases that match TRBD2. Germline V lookup: CDR1 ENHRY, CDR2 SYGVKD. CDR3 length: 18 residues. V was pared by 4 bases and J by 0 bases, with 6 bases of the junction left unmatched. CDR3 residues: CAISVGTSGPSNTGELFF. The CDR3 DNA reads TGTGCCATCAGTGTGGGGACTAGCGGGCCCTCGAACACCGGGGAGCTGTTTTTT.

This clonotype was counted at least ten times. The chain combines TRBV10-3 with TRBJ1-2; the D gene is possibly TRBD1 (5 bases). CDR1 is ENHRY, CDR2 SYGVKD, per germline. The CDR3 length is 16 residues. V was cut by 0 bases and J by 0 bases, with 11 bases left in between. The CDR3 region is CAISESRTSPNYGYTF. As DNA, the CDR3 is TGTGCCATCAGTGAGTCCCGGACAAGCCCTAACTATGGCTACACCTTC.

This clonotype was found many times. The CDR3 region has the DNA TGCGCCAGCAGCTTGGGCGTGGACAGACGGTCGGGCTACACCTTC. Its protein is CASSLGVDRRSGYTF. V usage is TRBV5-1 and J usage is TRBJ1-2, with D possibly being TRBD1 (6 bases). Trimming removed 0 bases at V and 8 bases at J, with 17 bases between. Germline V gene sequence: CDR1 SGHRS, CDR2 YFSETQ. The length of the CDR3 is 15 residues. The entire variable domain, with the rest obtained from reference TRBV5-1 and TRBJ1-2, is as follows: KAGVTQTPRYLIKTRGQQVTLSCSPISGHRSVSWYQQTPGQGLQFLFEYFSETQRNKGNFPGRFSGRQFSNSRSEMNVSTLELGDSALYLCASSLGVDRRSGYTFGSGTRLTVV.

The chain has TRBV6-2 or TRBV6-3 and TRBJ1-6; D gene unclear. Germline-derived CDR1 and CDR2 are MNHEY and SVGEGT. Trimming took 7 bases from V and 7 from J, leaving 26 bases between them. This CDR3 region has 18 residues. CDR3 sequence reads: CASIRTRGSFAKNSPLHF. The DNA of the CDR3 is TGTGCCAGCATTCGAACTCGAGGTAGCTTCGCGAAAAATTCACCCCTCCACTTT.

This clonotype was counted many times. V and J are TRBV20-1 and TRBJ2-3; no firm D call. CDR3 length: 17 residues. V lost 0 bases, J lost 2 bases, and 18 bases lay in between. CDR1 and CDR2 (germline): DFQATT, SNEGSKA (reference sequence). CDR3 nucleotide sequence: TGCAGTGCTAGAGATTTGGGGAAAAGGCGGTTCACAGATACGCAGTATTTT. This encodes CSARDLGKRRFTDTQYF.

This chain uses TRBV20-1 with TRBJ2-4; TRBD2 aligns across 12 bases. The CDR3 spans 13 residues. Trimming cost V 6 bases and J 6 bases; bases outside gene matches: 3. The germline gives CDR1 DFQATT, CDR2 SNEGSKA (reference sequence). Here the CDR3 reads CSAPGLAGNIQYF. The CDR3 DNA is TGCAGTGCCCCGGGACTAGCGGGAAACATTCAGTACTTC.

The chain couples TRBV13 to TRBJ2-1; TRBD2 aligns across 7 bases. V was pared by 4 bases and J by 2 bases, with 11 bases of the junction left unmatched. There are 17 residues in the CDR3. Germline V gives CDR1 PRHDT, CDR2 FYEKMQ (reference sequence). CDR3 DNA sequence: TGTGCCAGCAGCTCAAAGTCTGGCGGGACTACCTACAATGAGCAGTTCTTC. Translation: CASSSKSGGTTYNEQFF. Together with reference TRBV13 and TRBJ2-1, the CDR3 gives the full variable domain: AAGVIQSPRHLIKEKRETATLKCYPIPRHDTVYWYQQGPGQDPQFLISFYEKMQSDKGSIPDRFSAQQFSDYHSELNMSSLELGDSALYFCASSSKSGGTTYNEQFFGPGTRLTVL.

In its sample, this clonotype was seen many times. The chain recombines TRBV5-1 with TRBJ2-1; 10 positions match TRBD2. Germline CDR1 reads SGHRS; CDR2 reads YFSETQ. Unmatched junction bases numbered 3, after V lost 1 base and J lost 8 bases. The CDR3 runs 14 residues. CDR3 region: CASSLSSGGYEQFF. The DNA of the CDR3 is TGCGCCAGCAGCTTGTCTAGCGGGGGCTATGAGCAGTTCTTC.

This clonotype was picked up many times. The J gene is TRBJ2-7, the V gene TRBV28; TRBD1 matches at 7 bases. J gave up 2 bases and V 5 bases, and 3 bases lay outside the gene matches. The CDR3 extends over 13 amino acids. Germline values: CDR1 MDHEN, CDR2 SYDVKM. The CDR3 loop reads CASSEGQPYEQYF. In DNA, the CDR3 is TGTGCCAGCAGTGAGGGACAGCCCTACGAGCAGTACTTC.